These 9 T cell receptor beta chains were sequenced from one sample in a study of Graves' ophthalmopathy and Graves' hyperthyroidism. As the template, RNA transcripts were used to amplify TCR beta CDR3 regions. In the first round, RT-PCR was carried out with HTBI primers, and a multiplex PCR formed the second round. TCRdb redid the calling of the multiplex PCR reads with MiXCR, one entry per CDR3 protein. The table lists about 210,000 distinct CDR3 sequences, around 30% of them singletons, with around 10% in the top ten. Sequenced: peripheral blood. These receptors all stem from a man aged 50-59 years with Graves' ophthalmopathy.

This chain links TRBV7-9 with TRBJ1-1; D ambiguous. V was cut by 2 bases and J by 5 bases, with 9 bases left in between. CDR3 length: 13 residues. Germline CDR1 reads SEHNR; CDR2 reads FQNEAQ (reference sequence). For the CDR3, the DNA is TGTGCCAGCAGCTTACGACAAGATACTGAAGCTTTCTTT. Translated, it gives CASSLRQDTEAFF.

This clonotype was observed many times. The J gene is TRBJ1-3, the V gene TRBV4-1; a possible D gene is TRBD1 (5 bases). CDR3 length: 13 amino acids. V was pared by 2 bases and J by 8 bases, with 10 bases between. Germline-derived CDR1 and CDR2 are MGHRA and YSYEKL. The CDR3 region is CASSQIAGDTIYF. For the CDR3, the DNA is TGCGCCAGCAGCCAAATAGCGGGGGACACCATATATTTT.

This clonotype was counted ten times or more. The J gene is TRBJ1-1, the V gene TRBV6-2 or TRBV6-3; the D gene is possibly TRBD1 (6 bases). Between the trimmed V and J ends, which lost 2 bases and 5 bases, there was a span of 21 bases. This CDR3 has 17 residues. Germline assignment: CDR1 MNHEY and CDR2 SVGEGT. CDR3 in amino acids: CASSYPFGGGAWTEAFF. CDR3 DNA sequence: TGTGCCAGCAGTTACCCCTTCGGGGGGGGCGCGTGGACTGAAGCTTTCTTT.

This chain joins TRBV10-3 and TRBJ2-5; the match to TRBD2 covers 7 bases. V lost 3 bases to trimming and J lost 5 bases; unmatched junction nucleotides: 6. The CDR3 is 14 residues long. CDR1 is ENHRY and CDR2 is SYGVKD in the germline V gene. The CDR3, as DNA: TGTGCCATCAGTGATGACGCGGGAGAGGAGACCCAGTACTTC. Amino acid sequence: CAISDDAGEETQYF.

The chain employs TRBV6-2 or TRBV6-3 and TRBJ2-7; 8 positions agree with TRBD2. Trimming removed 5 bases from V and 0 bases from J; junction bases left unmatched: 9. The CDR3 totals 16 residues. Germline CDR1 and CDR2: MNHEY and SVGEGT. CDR3 loop: CASSPLSGSPSYEQYF. CDR3 nucleotides: TGTGCCAGCAGTCCCCTGAGCGGGAGCCCCTCCTACGAGCAGTACTTC.

V gene TRBV11-2 combines with J gene TRBJ2-2; a possible D gene is TRBD2 (6 bases). Germline CDR1 is SGHAT and CDR2 is FQNNGV. Trimming left V 3 bases short and J 6 bases short, with 11 bases between. The CDR3 spans 14 residues. The CDR3 nucleotides are TGTGCCAGCAGCTTTACGGACTATGCCGGGGAGCTGTTTTTT. Protein: CASSFTDYAGELFF.

The chain has TRBV12-3 or TRBV12-4 and TRBJ2-5; D not certain. This CDR3 has 13 amino acids. Trimming took 5 bases from V and 5 from J, leaving 12 bases between them. The CDR3 here is CASSPETPETQYF. The CDR3 DNA follows: TGTGCCAGCAGTCCCGAGACGCCCGAGACCCAGTACTTC.

This clonotype was seen at least ten times. V usage is TRBV2 and J usage is TRBJ2-2; 11 bases map to TRBD2. The CDR3 has 17 amino acids. Germline V gene lookup returns CDR1 SNHLY and CDR2 FYNNEI. V lost 7 bases and J lost 6; bases outside the gene matches: 13. As DNA, the CDR3 is TGTGCCAGCATTCTGGAGGCTAGCGGGAGGAAAGCCGGGGAGCTGTTTTTT. Residues: CASILEASGRKAGELFF.

This chain joins TRBV15 and TRBJ1-1; D perhaps matches TRBD1 (5 bases). This CDR3 has 15 amino acids. The V gene's germline CDR1 is LNHNV and CDR2 YYDKDF (reference sequence). V was pared by 0 bases and J by 0 bases, with 8 bases between. The CDR3 loop reads CATSREAGLNTEAFF. For the CDR3, the DNA is TGTGCCACCAGCAGAGAGGCAGGGTTGAACACTGAAGCTTTCTTT. Based on the CDR3 plus reference TRBV15 and TRBJ1-1, the full variable domain is DAMVIQNPRYQVTQFGKPVTLSCSQTLNHNVMYWYQQKSSQAPKLLFHYYDKDFNNEADTPDNFQSRRPNTSFCFLDIRSPGLGDTAMYLCATSREAGLNTEAFFGQGTRLTVV.